This T cell receptor (beta chain) was retrieved from a study of identical twins (dated by TCRdb to about 2016). Notes on the research overall: To test whether fetal clonotypes persist, this study deep-sequenced TCR alpha and beta repertoires from monozygotic twins, from unrelated adults of various ages, and from cord blood. To rule out contamination, the twin experiments were replicated at different times with different library preparation protocols.

Study-wide conclusions, independent of this receptor: Fewer insertions were carried by abundant cord blood beta clonotypes, a similar but weaker trend appeared in young adult naive repertoires, and no such trend appeared in memory repertoires. In beta out-of-frame sequences, excess twin sharing was weaker, because having fewer shared sequences lowered the signal-to-noise ratio. Because the same donors could not be followed over many years, the conclusions depended on cross-sectional statistical analysis. Compared with coincidental sharing between unrelated individuals, out-of-frame TCR alpha sequences shared between twins showed an excess of sequences with low generation probability. In monozygotic twins, recombination models systematically underestimated out-of-frame TCR alpha sharing, but the models matched the sharing seen between unrelated individuals. Invariant T cells such as MAIT and iNKT could partly confound zero-insertion analyses, though diverse VJ usage argued against this for most clonotypes.

Libraries were prepared through 5' RACE. These reads were obtained on an Illumina HiSeq 2000. Template switching added a universal primer binding site, and the final cDNA carried a unique molecular identifier that allowed TCR cDNA molecules to be counted accurately. Specific primers in the conserved constant-segment region were used to synthesize first-strand cDNA for TCR alpha and beta chains. Each cDNA library was double barcoded, with a SMART-Mk sample barcode plus Illumina barcodes, to control for contamination. TruSeq adapter sequences along with Illumina sample barcodes were introduced in two successive PCR steps. TCR alpha and beta cDNA libraries were sequenced on the Illumina HiSeq platform with custom primers. On the study's bioinformatics: MiGEC was used to process raw reads and extract unique molecular identifiers, and MiXCR was used to find CDR3 positions. Recombination models were inferred per individual with the repgenHMM and IGoR tools using an EM algorithm. Shared clonotype analysis was performed with the tcR package in R, normalizing sharing by the product of cloneset sizes. To study raw recombination free of thymic and clonal selection effects, out-of-frame nonproductive sequences were analyzed. The raw public reads went through TCRdb reprocessing: fastp at Q25, MiXCR clone calling, in-frame beta chains kept. Every distinct CDR3 protein forms one entry, paired with its most common genes and DNA. TCRdb's processing, not the authors', yielded these V and J calls. The sample table lists some 1,700,000 distinct CDR3 sequences, roughly a third of them with a count of one. The ten largest make up about 0.3% of the sample.

Including the terminal cysteine and phenylalanine, the CDR3 comprises 15 residues. Only the CDR3 region is kept as DNA, spanning 45 bases read in frame from base 1. Reading the germline V gene gives CDR1 MNHNS and CDR2 SASEGT. V was cut back by 8 bases and J by 3 bases, leaving a gap of 17 bases between them. Every donor in the study was a healthy Caucasian. This clonotype occurred a few times. Its binding antigen is unknown. No clone much larger than this one lies a single base away; base qualities are absent. This receptor was identified in a newborn girl in good health. This chain joins TRBV6-1 to TRBJ2-1, and the D gene may be TRBD2, 6 bases matching. The source material was cord blood. The DNA reads as follows: TGTGCCAGCTACGATAGCGGCGTCAACTACAATGAGCAGTTCTTC. This codes for CASYDSGVNYNEQFF.